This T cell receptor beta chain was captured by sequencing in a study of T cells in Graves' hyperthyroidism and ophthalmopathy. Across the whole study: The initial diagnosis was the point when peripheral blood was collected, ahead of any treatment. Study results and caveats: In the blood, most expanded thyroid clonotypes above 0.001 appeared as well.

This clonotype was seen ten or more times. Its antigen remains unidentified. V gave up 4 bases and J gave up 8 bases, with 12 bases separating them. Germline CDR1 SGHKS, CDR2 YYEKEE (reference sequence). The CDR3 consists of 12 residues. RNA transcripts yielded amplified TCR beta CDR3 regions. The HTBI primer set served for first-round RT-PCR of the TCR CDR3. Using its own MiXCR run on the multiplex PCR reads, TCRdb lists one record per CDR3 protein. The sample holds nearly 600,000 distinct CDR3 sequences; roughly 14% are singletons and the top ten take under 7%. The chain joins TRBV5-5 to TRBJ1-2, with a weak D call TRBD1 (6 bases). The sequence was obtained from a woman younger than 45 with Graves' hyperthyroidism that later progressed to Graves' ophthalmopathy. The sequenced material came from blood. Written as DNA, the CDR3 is TGTGCCAGCAGCCCAGGGGAAGGAGGCTACACCTTC. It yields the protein CASSPGEGGYTF. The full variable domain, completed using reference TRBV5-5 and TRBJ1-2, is DAGVTQSPTHLIKTRGQQVTLRCSPISGHKSVSWYQQVLGQGPQFIFQYYEKEERGRGNFPDRFSARQFPNYSSELNVNALLLGDSALYLCASSPGEGGYTFGSGTRLTVV.